Presented here are 24 T cell receptor beta chains from one specimen sequenced in a study of graft-versus-host responses after intestinal transplantation. Their cognate antigens are unknown. Clones were read by immunoSEQ multiplex PCR, and TCRdb kept only the in-frame ones, dropping some. The repertoire includes approximately 100,000 clones, almost 90% of them detected once, and around 0.1% sits in the top ten. Sequenced material: unstimulated CD4+ T cells sorted from spleen or lymph node cells, taken before intestinal transplant. The receptor source for this set is a human donor who received an intestinal transplant.

A few counts support this clone. The V call is TRBV6-1, the J call TRBJ1-3; D is uncertain. Between the trimmed V and J ends, which lost 4 bases and 1 base, there was a span of 11 bases. The germline CDR1 and CDR2 sequences are MNHNS and SASEGT. The CDR3 runs to 15 residues. CDR3 sequence: CASSGIKESGNTIYF. The CDR3 region has the DNA TGTGCCAGCAGTGGAATAAAGGAGTCTGGAAACACCATATATTTT.

V and J are TRBV5-1 and TRBJ2-1; possible D gene TRBD1, 5 bases. Germline V gene lookup returns CDR1 SGHRS and CDR2 YFSETQ. This CDR3 is 14 amino acids long. The V gene lost 0 bases and the J gene lost 8 bases, with 12 bases spanning the gap. The DNA of the CDR3 is TGCGCCAGCAGCTTGGTCTGGGGCAGCTATGAGCAGTTCTTC. Its translation: CASSLVWGSYEQFF.

On this clone itself: The same CDR3 is also encoded by other DNA sequences in this sample. The rearrangement joins TRBV5-4 to TRBJ1-1; the D is unclear. The V gene lost 0 bases and the J gene lost 2 bases, with 5 bases spanning the gap. The CDR3 loop spans 13 amino acids. CDR1 is SGHNT, CDR2 YYREEE, per germline (reference sequence). CDR3 sequence (DNA): TGTGCCAGCAGCTTGGGAGCTAACACTGAAGCTTTCTTT. Residues: CASSLGANTEAFF.

The V and J genes are TRBV2 and TRBJ2-7; D is uncertain. This CDR3 has 11 amino acids. V shed 6 bases and J shed 4 bases, with 7 bases lying between them. Germline-derived CDR1 and CDR2 are SNHLY and FYNNEI. CDR3: CASSPLYEQYF. CDR3 sequence (DNA): TGTGCCAGCAGCCCCCTTTACGAGCAGTACTTC.

This clone has a handful of counts. The rearrangement joins TRBV5-4 to TRBJ2-5; D might be TRBD2 (6 bases). CDR1 and CDR2 from the germline V gene are SGHNT and YYREEE (reference sequence). With 4 bases removed from V and 4 bases from J, the gap between germline ends came to 17 bases. The CDR3 loop spans 15 amino acids. CDR3 sequence: CASSPPEGLRETQYF. The CDR3 DNA reads as TGTGCCAGCAGCCCTCCGGAGGGGTTGAGAGAGACCCAGTACTTC.

The rearrangement joins TRBV18 to TRBJ2-2; 7 bases fit TRBD1. V gave up 6 bases and J gave up 3 bases; unmatched junction bases: 4. CDR1 is KGHSH and CDR2 is LQKENI in the germline V gene. The CDR3 is 14 residues long. The DNA for the CDR3 is TGTGCCAGCTCTACAGGGGTCGACACCGGGGAGCTGTTTTTT. Translated, it gives CASSTGVDTGELFF.

The rearrangement links TRBV27 to TRBJ2-4; tentatively, D is TRBD2 (5 bases). The germline V and J ends were trimmed by 1 base and 0 bases, with 10 bases remaining between them. The germline gives CDR1 MNHEY, CDR2 SMNVEV (reference sequence). CDR3 length: 16 residues. The CDR3 spells CASSLYGGLAKNIQYF. Here the CDR3 DNA reads TGTGCCAGCAGTTTATACGGAGGACTAGCCAAAAACATTCAGTACTTC.

The V and J genes are TRBV13 and TRBJ2-7; D possibly corresponds to TRBD1 (6 bases). The CDR3 has 11 residues. Germline assignment: CDR1 PRHDT and CDR2 FYEKMQ (reference sequence). The ends were cut back, 5 bases at V and 7 bases at J, with 9 bases in the middle. In DNA, the CDR3 is TGTGCCAGCAGCCTTAGGGGGGAGCAGTACTTC. It translates to CASSLRGEQYF.

V usage is TRBV7-9 and J usage is TRBJ2-5; D perhaps matches TRBD2 (5 bases). Germline-derived CDR1 and CDR2 are SEHNR and FQNEAQ (reference sequence). This CDR3 region has 16 residues. Trimming removed 3 bases from V and 2 bases from J, with 16 bases in between. CDR3 sequence reads: CASSFFGRGSQETQYF. As DNA, the CDR3 is TGTGCCAGCAGCTTTTTCGGTCGGGGATCGCAAGAGACCCAGTACTTC.

V gene TRBV11-2 combines with J gene TRBJ2-2; 8 bases are a match to TRBD1. Germline-derived CDR1 and CDR2 are SGHAT and FQNNGV. This CDR3 has 15 amino acids. With 1 base clipped from V and 7 bases from J, the junction kept 5 bases outside the gene matches. CDR3 nucleotide sequence: TGTGCCAGCAGCTTAGGGCAGGGGGCAATCGGGGAGCTGTTTTTT. Encoded protein: CASSLGQGAIGELFF.

The chain uses TRBV19 and TRBJ1-4; 10 bases match TRBD1. CDR1 is LNHDA and CDR2 is SQIVND in the germline V gene (reference sequence). The CDR3 consists of 19 residues. V lost 5 bases and J lost 2; bases outside the gene matches: 14. The CDR3 spells CASSAHRQGAGSTNEKLFF. The CDR3 coding sequence is TGTGCCAGTAGTGCCCACCGACAGGGGGCGGGATCGACTAATGAAAAACTGTTTTTT.

The chain employs TRBV19 and TRBJ1-5, with D tentatively TRBD1 (5 bases). There are 15 residues in the CDR3. CDR1 and CDR2 from the germline V gene are LNHDA and SQIVND (reference sequence). Trimming left V 4 bases short and J 0 bases short, with 10 bases between. This chain's CDR3 is CASSSTGYSNQPQHF. DNA for the CDR3: TGTGCCAGTAGTAGTACAGGTTATAGCAATCAGCCCCAGCATTTT.

DNA of the CDR3: TGTGCCAGCTCGTCGCAGGGGAATAATTCACCCCTCCACTTT. This gives the protein CASSSQGNNSPLHF. This sequence joins TRBV18 and TRBJ1-6, with D perhaps matching TRBD1 (6 bases). Deletions cut 6 bases from V and 5 bases from J, with 11 bases between. The length of the CDR3 is 14 residues. CDR1 is KGHSH and CDR2 is LQKENI in the germline V gene.

This chain joins TRBV18 and TRBJ1-1; 8 bases match TRBD1. After removal of 3 bases from V and 6 bases from J, the junction contained 6 bases not matched to a gene. The CDR3 totals 14 residues. CDR1 KGHSH and CDR2 LQKENI come from the germline V gene. This chain's CDR3 is CASSPTDRAAEAFF. The CDR3 DNA reads TGTGCCAGCTCACCCACGGACAGGGCGGCTGAAGCTTTCTTT.

This chain links TRBV7-3 with TRBJ2-3, with 11 bases aligning to TRBD1. In germline, CDR1 is SGHTA, CDR2 FQGTGA. The CDR3 consists of 15 residues. The junction had 6 bases not matched to a gene; V was cut back by 5 bases and J by 5 bases. CDR3 sequence reads: CASSPGQGGIDTQYF. The CDR3, as DNA: TGTGCCAGCAGCCCGGGACAGGGGGGGATAGATACGCAGTATTTT.

V is TRBV21-1 and J is TRBJ1-5. TRBV21-1 counts as a pseudogene. The CDR3 covers 18 residues. As DNA, the CDR3 is TGTGCCAGCAGCAAAGCTAGGGCCCTCCGGGGGGGCAATCAGCCCCAGCATTTT. It codes for CASSKARALRGGNQPQHF.

This chain joins TRBV6-6 and TRBJ1-6; D not certain. The CDR3 loop spans 14 amino acids. Germline CDR1 and CDR2: MNHNY and SVGAGI (reference sequence). With 2 bases removed from V and 13 bases from J, the gap between germline ends came to 15 bases. In nucleotides, the CDR3 is TGTGCCAGCAGTTACGGAGACCCCCAGACTCCCCTCCACTTT. Its translation is CASSYGDPQTPLHF.

This chain links TRBV9 with TRBJ2-3, with D hard to call. This CDR3 region has 15 residues. The germline V gene has CDR1 SGDLS and CDR2 YYNGEE. Trimming pared 0 bases from V and 1 base from J, leaving 9 bases between. The CDR3 sequence is CASSVVPSGTDTQYF. The DNA of the CDR3 is TGTGCCAGCAGCGTAGTGCCCTCAGGCACAGATACGCAGTATTTT. Full variable domain (rest looked up from reference TRBV9 and TRBJ2-3): DSGVTQTPKHLITATGQRVTLRCSPRSGDLSVYWYQQSLDQGLQFLIQYYNGEERAKGNILERFSAQQFPDLHSELNLSSLELGDSALYFCASSVVPSGTDTQYFGPGTRLTVL.

This clone appeared once. The rearrangement joins TRBV6-5 to TRBJ2-1; the D gene is possibly TRBD2 (6 bases). This CDR3 region has 14 residues. V lost 4 bases to trimming and J lost 12 bases, with 19 bases between them. Germline CDR1 MNHEY, CDR2 SVGAGI. The CDR3 nucleotides are TGTGCCAGCAGTTTATTAGTGCGGGGCCCCGGGCAGTTCTTC. Translating gives CASSLLVRGPGQFF.

The J gene is TRBJ1-1, the V gene TRBV5-3; TRBD1 aligns across 10 bases. TRBV5-3 is flagged as an ORF with uncertain function. Trimming took 10 bases from V and 1 from J; bases not matched to a gene: 7. There are 14 residues in the CDR3. The CDR3 reads CAGGQGNANTEAFF. In nucleotides, the CDR3 is TGTGCCGGGGGACAGGGGAACGCGAACACTGAAGCTTTCTTT.

The chain couples TRBV5-1 to TRBJ1-2; D is undetermined. With 1 base removed from V and 4 bases from J, the gap between germline ends came to 11 bases. CDR3 length: 14 amino acids. The V gene's germline CDR1 is SGHRS and CDR2 YFSETQ. CDR3 bases: TGCGCCAGCAGCTTGTCGCCGGGATCCTATGGCTACACCTTC. Translation: CASSLSPGSYGYTF.

The chain carries TRBV18 and TRBJ2-4, with TRBD2 matching 12 bases. With 3 bases clipped from V and 10 bases from J, the junction kept 1 base outside the gene matches. From germline, CDR1 is KGHSH and CDR2 LQKENI. There are 13 residues in the CDR3. The CDR3 here is CASSPGLAGIQYF. The DNA for the CDR3 is TGTGCCAGCTCACCCGGACTAGCGGGGATTCAGTACTTC.

The chain employs TRBV7-2 and TRBJ2-6; D gene ambiguous. Germline V gives CDR1 SGHTA, CDR2 FQGNSA. Trimming took 5 bases from V and 10 from J, leaving 9 bases between them. There are 12 residues in the CDR3. The CDR3, as DNA: TGTGCCAGCAGCCTACCGCATAACGTCCTGACTTTC. Protein: CASSLPHNVLTF. The full variable domain, rest sourced from reference TRBV7-2 and TRBJ2-6, is GAGVSQSPSNKVTEKGKDVELRCDPISGHTALYWYRQSLGQGLEFLIYFQGNSAPDKSGLPSDRFSAERTGGSVSTLTIQRTQQEDSAVYLCASSLPHNVLTFGAGSRLTVL.

The V gene is TRBV18, the J gene TRBJ1-1; 10 positions agree with TRBD1. The CDR3 extends over 19 amino acids. The germline gives CDR1 KGHSH, CDR2 LQKENI. V lost 5 bases, J lost 4 bases, and 19 bases stayed unmatched. CDR3 nucleotides: TGTGCCAGCTCATCAACAATAGAACCCGGGACAGGGGTAGGCACTGAAGCTTTCTTT. This encodes CASSSTIEPGTGVGTEAFF.